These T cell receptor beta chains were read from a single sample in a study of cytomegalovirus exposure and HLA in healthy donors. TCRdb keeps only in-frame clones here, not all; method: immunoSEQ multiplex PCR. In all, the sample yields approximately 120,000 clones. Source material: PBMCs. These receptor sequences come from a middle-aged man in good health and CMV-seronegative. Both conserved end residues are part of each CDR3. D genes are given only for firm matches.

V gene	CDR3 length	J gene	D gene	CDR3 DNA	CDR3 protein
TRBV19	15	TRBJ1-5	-	TGTGCCAGTACCGACGGGGGTGGGGGCAATCAGCCCCAGCATTTT	CASTDGGGGNQPQHF
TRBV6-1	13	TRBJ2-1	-	TGTGCCAGCAGTGGAGACACAGGGAATGAGCAGTTCTTC	CASSGDTGNEQFF
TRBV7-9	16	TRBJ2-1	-	TGTGCCAGCAGCCTCCTCGTGACAGGCTCCTACAATGAGCAGTTCTTC	CASSLLVTGSYNEQFF
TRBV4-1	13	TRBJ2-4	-	TGCGCCAGCAGCCGTGCCGGGGAGGGGGTGCGGTACTTC	CASSRAGEGVRYF
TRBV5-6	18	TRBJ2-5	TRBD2	TGTGCCAGCAGCAGAAGGACGACTAGCGGGAGGGGTCAAGAGACCCAGTACTTC	CASSRRTTSGRGQETQYF
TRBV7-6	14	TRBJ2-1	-	TGTGCCAGCAGCTTAGCGAGGACTGGCAATGAGCAGTTCTTC	CASSLARTGNEQFF
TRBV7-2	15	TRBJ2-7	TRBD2	TGTGCCAGCAGCGCGGGACTAGCGGGAGTGAACGAGCAGTACTTC	CASSAGLAGVNEQYF
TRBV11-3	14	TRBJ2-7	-	TGTGCCAGCAGCCGGGGCGGGATATCCTACGAGCAGTACTTC	CASSRGGISYEQYF
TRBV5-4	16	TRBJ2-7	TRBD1	TGTGCCAGCAGCCCCACGATAGACAGGGTAGGGTACGAGCAGTACTTC	CASSPTIDRVGYEQYF
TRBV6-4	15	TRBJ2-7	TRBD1	TGTGCCAGCCGGACAGGGGGCCTTTATTCCTACGAGCAGTACTTC	CASRTGGLYSYEQYF
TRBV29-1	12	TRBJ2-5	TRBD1	TGCAGCGTAGGAACAGGGGTTGAGACCCAGTACTTC	CSVGTGVETQYF
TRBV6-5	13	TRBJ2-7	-	TGTGCCAGCAGGACGACAGCCCCCTACGAGCAGTACTTC	CASRTTAPYEQYF
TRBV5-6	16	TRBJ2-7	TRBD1	TGTGCCAGCAGCCCATGGACAGGGACGAGCTCCTACGAGCAGTACTTC	CASSPWTGTSSYEQYF
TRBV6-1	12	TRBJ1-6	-	TGTGCCAGCAGACAGGAGTTTTCACCCCTCCACTTT	CASRQEFSPLHF
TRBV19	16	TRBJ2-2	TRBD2	TGTGCCAGTAGTGCAACTAGCGGGGGAAACACCGGGGAGCTGTTTTTT	CASSATSGGNTGELFF
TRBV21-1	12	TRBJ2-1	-	TGTGCCAGCAGCAAAGTTTGCCACTCGGAGTTCTTC	CASSKVCHSEFF
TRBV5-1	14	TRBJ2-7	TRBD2	TGCGCCAGCATGAGGATAGCGGGAGAATACGAGCAGTACTTC	CASMRIAGEYEQYF
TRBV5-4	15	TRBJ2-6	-	TGTGCCAGCAACGGCGGCTACTCTGGGGCCAACGTCCTGACTTTC	CASNGGYSGANVLTF
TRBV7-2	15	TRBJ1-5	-	TGTGCCAGCAGCCGAGTCAGGGCGGCTAATCAGCCCCAGCATTTT	CASSRVRAANQPQHF
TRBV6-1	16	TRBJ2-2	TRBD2	TGTGCCAGCAGTGGAGGACTAGCGGGAACCACCGGGGAGCTGTTTTTT	CASSGGLAGTTGELFF
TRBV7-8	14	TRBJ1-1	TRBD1	TGTGCCAGCAGCTCGGGACAGCCGAACACTGAAGCTTTCTTT	CASSSGQPNTEAFF
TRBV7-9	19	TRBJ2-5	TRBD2	TGTGCCAGCAGCCCCAGTGGCGGGAGGGCCTATTTTTCTTCAGAGACCCAGTACTTC	CASSPSGGRAYFSSETQYF
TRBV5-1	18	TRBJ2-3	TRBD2	TGCGCCAGCAGCCGGTTGACTAGCGGGAGGTCCGGGGGGAATACGCAGTATTTT	CASSRLTSGRSGGNTQYF
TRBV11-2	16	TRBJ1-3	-	TGTGCCAGCAGCGCCGCGCTGGGGGGAGGTGGAAACACCATATATTTT	CASSAALGGGGNTIYF
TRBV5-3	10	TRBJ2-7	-	TGTGCCAGAAGCTCGTCCGAGCAGTACTTC	CARSSSEQYF
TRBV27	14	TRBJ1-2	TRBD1	TGTGCCAGCGGGCCGCGGACAGGGAGTGACGGCTACACCTTC	CASGPRTGSDGYTF
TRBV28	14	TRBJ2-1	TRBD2	TGTGCCAGCAGTTTACTAGCGGGAGGGCATGAGCAGTTCTTC	CASSLLAGGHEQFF
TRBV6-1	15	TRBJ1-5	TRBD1	TGTGCCAGCAGTACCCAAGGACAGGTCAATCAGCCCCAGCATTTT	CASSTQGQVNQPQHF
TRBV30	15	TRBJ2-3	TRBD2	TGTGCCTGGAGTGTACGGACTAGCGTCGCAGATACGCAGTATTTT	CAWSVRTSVADTQYF
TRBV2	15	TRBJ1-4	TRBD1	TGTGCCAGCAGTGCTAGACAGGGACGTAATGAAAAACTGTTTTTT	CASSARQGRNEKLFF
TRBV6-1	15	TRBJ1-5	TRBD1	TGTGCCAGCAGACCCCAGGGGGCGGGAAATCAGCCCCAGCATTTT	CASRPQGAGNQPQHF
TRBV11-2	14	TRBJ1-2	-	TGTGCCAGCAGCCCGAGTGTGGGGGCGTATGGCTACACCTTC	CASSPSVGAYGYTF
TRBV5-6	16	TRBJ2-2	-	TGTGCCAGCGCATCTTTAGGGCGGAGGGACACCGGGGAGCTGTTTTTT	CASASLGRRDTGELFF
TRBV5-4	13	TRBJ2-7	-	TGTGCCAGCAGCGGCAACCAGGGCTACGAGCAGTACTTC	CASSGNQGYEQYF
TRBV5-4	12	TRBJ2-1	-	TGTGCCAGCAGCTTGGATCTTAGTAAGCAGTTCTTC	CASSLDLSKQFF
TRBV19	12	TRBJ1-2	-	TGTGCCAGTAGCCCGGGAAAGCAAGGCTACACCTTC	CASSPGKQGYTF
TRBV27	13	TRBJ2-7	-	TGTGCCAGCAGTTGGGGGCCGAGTTACGAGCAGTACTTC	CASSWGPSYEQYF
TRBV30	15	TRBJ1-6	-	TGTGCCTGCTCTGGGGGGGGTAGTCTAGTTTCACCCCTCCACTTT	CACSGGGSLVSPLHF
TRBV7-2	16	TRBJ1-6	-	TGTGCCAGCAGACTAGGGGGACCCGGGGGGAATTCACCCCTCCACTTT	CASRLGGPGGNSPLHF
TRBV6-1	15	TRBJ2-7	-	TGTGCCAGCAGTGGTTACAACGGGGGTGGCTACGAGCAGTACTTC	CASSGYNGGGYEQYF
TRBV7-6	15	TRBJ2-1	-	TGTGCCAGCAGCTTAGCGGGAGACGCCTACAATGAGCAGTTCTTC	CASSLAGDAYNEQFF
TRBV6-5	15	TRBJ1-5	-	TGTGCCAGCAGCCCTGCGTCAGGGGATGTTCAGCCCCAGCATTTT	CASSPASGDVQPQHF
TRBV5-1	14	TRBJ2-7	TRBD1	TGCGCCAGCAGCCGATGGACAGGTACCTACGAGCAGTACTTC	CASSRWTGTYEQYF
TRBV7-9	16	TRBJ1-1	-	TGTGCCAGCAGCCCCCATTCGACAGGAACAAACACTGAAGCTTTCTTT	CASSPHSTGTNTEAFF
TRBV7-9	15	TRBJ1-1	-	TGTGCCAGCACCATCACCGGGACTCATGCCACTGAAGCTTTCTTT	CASTITGTHATEAFF
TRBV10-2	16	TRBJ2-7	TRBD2	TGCGCCAGCAGTGACCTACTAGCGGGAGATGGCTACGAGCAGTACTTC	CASSDLLAGDGYEQYF
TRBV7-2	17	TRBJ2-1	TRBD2	TGTGCCAGCAGCGACCCGGCTTGGCGGGAGGGGTACAATGAGCAGTTCTTC	CASSDPAWREGYNEQFF
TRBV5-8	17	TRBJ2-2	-	TGTGCCAGCAGCTTGGCCTTTCAGGGATGGAACACCGGGGAGCTGTTTTTT	CASSLAFQGWNTGELFF
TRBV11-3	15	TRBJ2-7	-	TGTGCCAGCAGCGTCGGAGTAGCGGACCCCTGGGAGCAGTACTTC	CASSVGVADPWEQYF
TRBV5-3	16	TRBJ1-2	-	TGTGCCAGAACCGATCCTCGCCCCAGCATCGGAGGTGGCTACACCTTC	CARTDPRPSIGGGYTF
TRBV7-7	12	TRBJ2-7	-	TGTGCTAGCAGCTTGGTTGGAGATAAGCAGTACTTC	CASSLVGDKQYF